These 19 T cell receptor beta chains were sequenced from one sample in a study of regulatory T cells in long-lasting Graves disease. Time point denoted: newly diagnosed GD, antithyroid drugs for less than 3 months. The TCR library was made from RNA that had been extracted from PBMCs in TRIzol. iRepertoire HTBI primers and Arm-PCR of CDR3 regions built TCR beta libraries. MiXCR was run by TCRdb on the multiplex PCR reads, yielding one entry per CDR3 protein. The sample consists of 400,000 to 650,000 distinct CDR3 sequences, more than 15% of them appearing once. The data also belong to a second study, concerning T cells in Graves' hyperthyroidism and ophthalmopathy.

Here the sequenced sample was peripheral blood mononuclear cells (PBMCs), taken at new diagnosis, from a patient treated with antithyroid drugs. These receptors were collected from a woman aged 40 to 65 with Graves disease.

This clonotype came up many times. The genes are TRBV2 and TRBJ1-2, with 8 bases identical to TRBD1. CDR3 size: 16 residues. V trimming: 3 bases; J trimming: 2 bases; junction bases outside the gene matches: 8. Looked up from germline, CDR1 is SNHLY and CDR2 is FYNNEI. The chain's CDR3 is CASSDPPRTGNYGYTF. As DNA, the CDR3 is TGTGCCAGCAGTGACCCCCCGAGGACAGGGAACTATGGCTACACCTTC. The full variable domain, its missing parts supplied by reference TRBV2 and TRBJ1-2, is EPEVTQTPSHQVTQMGQEVILRCVPISNHLYFYWYRQILGQKVEFLVSFYNNEISEKSEIFDDQFSVERPDGSNFTLKIRSTKLEDSAMYFCASSDPPRTGNYGYTFGSGTRLTVV.

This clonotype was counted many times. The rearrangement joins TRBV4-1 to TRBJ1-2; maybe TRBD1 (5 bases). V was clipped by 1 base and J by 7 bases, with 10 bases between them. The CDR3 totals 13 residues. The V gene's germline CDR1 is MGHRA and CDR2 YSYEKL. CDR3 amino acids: CASSQGPGGGYTF. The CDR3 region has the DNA TGCGCCAGCAGCCAAGGTCCCGGGGGTGGCTACACCTTC.

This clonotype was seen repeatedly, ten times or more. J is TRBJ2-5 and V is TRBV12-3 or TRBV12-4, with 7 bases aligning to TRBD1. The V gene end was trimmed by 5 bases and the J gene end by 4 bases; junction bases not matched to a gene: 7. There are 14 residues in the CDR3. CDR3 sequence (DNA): TGTGCCAGCAGTCACCGGGACAGCGTAGAGACCCAGTACTTC. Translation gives CASSHRDSVETQYF.

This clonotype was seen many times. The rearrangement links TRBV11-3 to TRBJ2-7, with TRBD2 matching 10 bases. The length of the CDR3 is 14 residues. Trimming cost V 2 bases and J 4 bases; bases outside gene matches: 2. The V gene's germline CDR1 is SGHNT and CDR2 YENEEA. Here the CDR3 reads CASSLSGGAYEQYF. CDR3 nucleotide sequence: TGTGCCAGCAGCTTAAGCGGGGGGGCGTACGAGCAGTACTTC.

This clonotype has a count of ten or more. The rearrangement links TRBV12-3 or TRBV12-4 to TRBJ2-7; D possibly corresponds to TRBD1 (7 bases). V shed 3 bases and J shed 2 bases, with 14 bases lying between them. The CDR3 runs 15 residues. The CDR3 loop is CASSLAGQSAYEQYF. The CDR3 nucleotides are TGTGCCAGCAGTTTGGCGGGACAGAGTGCCTACGAGCAGTACTTC.

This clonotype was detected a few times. CDR3 sequence (DNA): TGTGCCAGCAGCCAATGGGGAGACGAAAAACTGTTTTTT. Translated: CASSQWGDEKLFF. The genes are TRBV3-1 and TRBJ1-4; D gene uncertain. Per germline, CDR1 LGHDT and CDR2 YNNKEL (reference sequence). Trimming removed 2 bases at V and 8 bases at J, with 9 bases between. The CDR3 spans 13 residues.

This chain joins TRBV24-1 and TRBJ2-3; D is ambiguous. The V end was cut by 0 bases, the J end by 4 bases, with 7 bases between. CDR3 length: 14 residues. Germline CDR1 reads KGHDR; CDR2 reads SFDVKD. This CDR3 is CATSDLQHPDTQYF. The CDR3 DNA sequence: TGTGCCACCAGTGATTTGCAACATCCAGATACGCAGTATTTT.

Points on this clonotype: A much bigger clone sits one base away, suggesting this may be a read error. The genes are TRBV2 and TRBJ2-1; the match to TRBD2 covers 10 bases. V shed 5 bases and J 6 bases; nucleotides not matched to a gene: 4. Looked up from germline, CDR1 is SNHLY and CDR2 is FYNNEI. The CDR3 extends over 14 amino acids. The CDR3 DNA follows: TGTGCCAGCAGTACACAGCGGGGGGGCAATGAGCAGTTCTTC. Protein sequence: CASSTQRGGNEQFF.

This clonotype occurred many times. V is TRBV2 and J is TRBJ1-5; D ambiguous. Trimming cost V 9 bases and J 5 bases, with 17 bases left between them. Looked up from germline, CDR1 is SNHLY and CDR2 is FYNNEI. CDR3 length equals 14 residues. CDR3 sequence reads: CARRYPPTDQPQHF. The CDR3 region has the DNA TGTGCCAGGCGTTACCCCCCCACCGATCAGCCCCAGCATTTT.

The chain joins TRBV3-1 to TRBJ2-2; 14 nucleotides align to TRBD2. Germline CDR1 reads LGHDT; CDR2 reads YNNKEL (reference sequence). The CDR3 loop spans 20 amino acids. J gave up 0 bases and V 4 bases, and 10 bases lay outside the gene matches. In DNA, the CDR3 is TGTGCCAGCAGCCGCGGACTAGCGGGGGGAACTGTAGCGAACACCGGGGAGCTGTTTTTT. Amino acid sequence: CASSRGLAGGTVANTGELFF.

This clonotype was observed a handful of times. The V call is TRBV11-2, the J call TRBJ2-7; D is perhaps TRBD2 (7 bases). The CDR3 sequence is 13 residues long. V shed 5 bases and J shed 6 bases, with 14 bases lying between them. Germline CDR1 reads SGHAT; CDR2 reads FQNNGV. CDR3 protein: CASSPGGPTEQYF. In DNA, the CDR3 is TGTGCCAGCAGCCCGGGGGGCCCCACCGAGCAGTACTTC.

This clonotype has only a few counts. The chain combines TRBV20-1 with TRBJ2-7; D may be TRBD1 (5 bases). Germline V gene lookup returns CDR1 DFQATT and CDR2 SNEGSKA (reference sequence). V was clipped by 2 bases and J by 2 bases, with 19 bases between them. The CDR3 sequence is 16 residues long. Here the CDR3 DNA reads TGCAGTGCTAGACCAATTCTAGGACAAGGACCCTACGAGCAGTACTTC. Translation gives CSARPILGQGPYEQYF.

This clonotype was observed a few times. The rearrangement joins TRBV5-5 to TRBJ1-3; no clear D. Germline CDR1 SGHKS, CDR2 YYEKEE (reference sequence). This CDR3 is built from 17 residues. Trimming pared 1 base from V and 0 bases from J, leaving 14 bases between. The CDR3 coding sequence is TGTGCCAGCAGCTTGTACGTGCTGGGATACTCTGGAAACACCATATATTTT. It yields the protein CASSLYVLGYSGNTIYF.

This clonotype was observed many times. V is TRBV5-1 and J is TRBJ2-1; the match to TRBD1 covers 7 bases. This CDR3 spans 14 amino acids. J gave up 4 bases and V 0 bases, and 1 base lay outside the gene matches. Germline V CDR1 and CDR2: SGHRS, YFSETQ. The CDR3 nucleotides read TGCGCCAGCAGCTTGGCCAGGGGGTACAATGAGCAGTTCTTC. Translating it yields CASSLARGYNEQFF.

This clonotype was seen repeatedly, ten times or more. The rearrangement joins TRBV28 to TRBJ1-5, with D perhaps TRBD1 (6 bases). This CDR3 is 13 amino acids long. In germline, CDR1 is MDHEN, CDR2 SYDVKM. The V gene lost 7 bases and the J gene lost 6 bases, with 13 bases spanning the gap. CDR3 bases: TGTGCCAGCACCGCGGGGGGCTCTCAGCCCCAGCATTTT. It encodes CASTAGGSQPQHF.

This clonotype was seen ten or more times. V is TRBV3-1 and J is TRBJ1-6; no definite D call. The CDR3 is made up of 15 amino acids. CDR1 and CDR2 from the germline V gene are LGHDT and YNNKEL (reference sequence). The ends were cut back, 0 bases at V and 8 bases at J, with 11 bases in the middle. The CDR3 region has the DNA TGTGCCAGCAGCCAAGATGGAGGGAGCGATTCACCCCTCCACTTT. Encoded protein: CASSQDGGSDSPLHF.

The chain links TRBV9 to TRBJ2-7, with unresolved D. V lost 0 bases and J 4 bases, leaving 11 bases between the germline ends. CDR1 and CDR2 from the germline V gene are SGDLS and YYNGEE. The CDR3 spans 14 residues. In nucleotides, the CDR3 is TGTGCCAGCAGCGTAGCTCCGGCGGAGTACGAGCAGTACTTC. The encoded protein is CASSVAPAEYEQYF.

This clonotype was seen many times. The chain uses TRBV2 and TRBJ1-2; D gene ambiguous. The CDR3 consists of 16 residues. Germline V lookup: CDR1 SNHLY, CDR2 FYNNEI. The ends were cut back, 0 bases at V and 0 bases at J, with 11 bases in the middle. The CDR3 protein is CASSEASGLTNYGYTF. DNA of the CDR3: TGTGCCAGCAGTGAAGCCTCGGGCCTCACTAACTATGGCTACACCTTC.

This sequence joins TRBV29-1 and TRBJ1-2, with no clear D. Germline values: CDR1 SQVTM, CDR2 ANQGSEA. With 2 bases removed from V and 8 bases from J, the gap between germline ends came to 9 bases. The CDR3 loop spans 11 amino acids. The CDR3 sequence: CSVERESGYTF. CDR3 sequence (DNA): TGCAGCGTTGAAAGGGAGTCGGGCTACACCTTC.